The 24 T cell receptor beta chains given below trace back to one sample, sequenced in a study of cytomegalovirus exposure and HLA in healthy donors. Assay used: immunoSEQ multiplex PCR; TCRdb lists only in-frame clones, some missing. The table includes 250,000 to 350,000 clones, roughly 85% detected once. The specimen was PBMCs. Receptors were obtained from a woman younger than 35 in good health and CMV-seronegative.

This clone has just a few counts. The CDR3 nucleotides read TGTGCCAGCAGTTACTCAGGGGCTAATGAAAAACTGTTTTTT. It translates to CASSYSGANEKLFF. The chain employs TRBV6-6 and TRBJ1-4; possible D gene TRBD1, 5 bases. Trimming took off 0 bases at V and 3 bases at J, with 5 bases between the two ends. Germline V gives CDR1 MNHNY, CDR2 SVGAGI (reference sequence). The CDR3 runs 14 residues.

The CDR3 region is CASSLMGTGAYEQYF. DNA for the CDR3: TGTGCCAGTAGTCTAATGGGGACAGGGGCCTACGAGCAGTACTTC. The chain has TRBV19 and TRBJ2-7; TRBD1 aligns across 10 bases. V trimming: 5 bases; J trimming: 2 bases; junction bases outside the gene matches: 6. The CDR3 is made up of 15 amino acids. CDR1 is LNHDA and CDR2 is SQIVND in the germline V gene (reference sequence).

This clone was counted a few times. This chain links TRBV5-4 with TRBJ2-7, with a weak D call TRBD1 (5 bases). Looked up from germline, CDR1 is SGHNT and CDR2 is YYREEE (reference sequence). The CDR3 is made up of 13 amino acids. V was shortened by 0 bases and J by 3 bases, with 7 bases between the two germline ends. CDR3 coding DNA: TGTGCCAGCAGCTTGGGCAGGGACTACGAGCAGTACTTC. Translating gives CASSLGRDYEQYF.

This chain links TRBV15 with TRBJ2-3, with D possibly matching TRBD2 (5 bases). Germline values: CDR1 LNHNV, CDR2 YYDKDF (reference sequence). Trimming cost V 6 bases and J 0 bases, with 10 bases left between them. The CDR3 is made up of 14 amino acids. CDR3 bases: TGTGCCACCAGGCTAGCAGTCAGCACAGATACGCAGTATTTT. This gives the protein CATRLAVSTDTQYF.

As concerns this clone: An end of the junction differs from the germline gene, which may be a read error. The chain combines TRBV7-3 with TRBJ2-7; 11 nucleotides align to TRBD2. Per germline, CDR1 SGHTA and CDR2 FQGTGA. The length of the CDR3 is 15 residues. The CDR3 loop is CASSITSGGSYEQYF. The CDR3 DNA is TGTGCCAGCAGCATAACTAGCGGGGGCTCCTACGAGCAGTACTTC.

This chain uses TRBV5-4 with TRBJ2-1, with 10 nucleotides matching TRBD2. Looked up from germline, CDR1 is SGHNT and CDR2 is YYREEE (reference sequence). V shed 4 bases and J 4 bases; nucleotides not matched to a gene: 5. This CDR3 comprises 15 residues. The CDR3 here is CASSPGTSDYNEQFF. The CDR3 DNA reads TGTGCCAGCAGCCCCGGGACTAGCGATTACAATGAGCAGTTCTTC.

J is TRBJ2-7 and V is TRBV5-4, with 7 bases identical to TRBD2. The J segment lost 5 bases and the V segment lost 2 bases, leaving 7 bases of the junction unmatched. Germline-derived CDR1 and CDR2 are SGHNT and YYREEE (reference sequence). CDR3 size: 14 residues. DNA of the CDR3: TGTGCCAGCAGCTTCAGCGGGGCGCCCCACGAGCAGTACTTC. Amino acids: CASSFSGAPHEQYF.

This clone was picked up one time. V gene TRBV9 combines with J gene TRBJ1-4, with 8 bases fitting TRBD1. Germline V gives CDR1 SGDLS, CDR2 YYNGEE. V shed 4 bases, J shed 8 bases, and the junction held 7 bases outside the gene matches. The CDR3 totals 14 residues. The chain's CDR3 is CASSTTGAVEKLFF. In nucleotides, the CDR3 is TGTGCCAGCAGCACGACAGGGGCGGTAGAAAAACTGTTTTTT.

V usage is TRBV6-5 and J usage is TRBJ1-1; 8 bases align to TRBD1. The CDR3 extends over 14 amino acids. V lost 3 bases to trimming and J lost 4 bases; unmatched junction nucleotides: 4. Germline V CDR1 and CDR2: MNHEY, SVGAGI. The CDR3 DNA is TGTGCCAGCAGTTATCAGGGGGCGGCCACTGAAGCTTTCTTT. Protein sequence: CASSYQGAATEAFF.

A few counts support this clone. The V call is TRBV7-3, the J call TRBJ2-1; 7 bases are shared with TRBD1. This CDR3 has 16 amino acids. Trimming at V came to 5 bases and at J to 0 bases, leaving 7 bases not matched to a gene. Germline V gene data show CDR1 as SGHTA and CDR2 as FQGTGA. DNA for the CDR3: TGTGCCAGCAGCAACGAACAGGGGAGCTCCTACAATGAGCAGTTCTTC. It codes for CASSNEQGSSYNEQFF. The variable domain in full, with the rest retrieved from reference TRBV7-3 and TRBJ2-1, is GAGVSQTPSNKVTEKGKYVELRCDPISGHTALYWYRQSLGQGPEFLIYFQGTGAADDSGLPNDRFFAVRPEGSVSTLKIQRTERGDSAVYLCASSNEQGSSYNEQFFGPGTRLTVL.

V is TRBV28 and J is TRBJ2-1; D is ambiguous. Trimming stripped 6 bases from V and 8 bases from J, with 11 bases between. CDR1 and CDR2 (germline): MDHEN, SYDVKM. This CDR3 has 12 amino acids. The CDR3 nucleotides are TGTGCCAGCAGCACTATGCTCGATGAGCAGTTCTTC. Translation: CASSTMLDEQFF.

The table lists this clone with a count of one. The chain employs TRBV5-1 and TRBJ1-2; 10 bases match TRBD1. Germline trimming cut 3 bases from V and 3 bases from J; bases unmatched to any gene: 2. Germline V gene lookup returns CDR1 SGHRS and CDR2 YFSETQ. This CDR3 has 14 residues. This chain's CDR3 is CASSWGTGDYGYTF. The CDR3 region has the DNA TGCGCCAGCAGCTGGGGGACAGGGGACTATGGCTACACCTTC.

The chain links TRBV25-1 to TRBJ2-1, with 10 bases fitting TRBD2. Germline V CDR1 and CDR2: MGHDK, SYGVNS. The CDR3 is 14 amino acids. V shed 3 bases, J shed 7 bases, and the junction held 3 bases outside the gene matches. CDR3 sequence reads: CASSDPAGGNEQFF. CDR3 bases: TGTGCCAGCAGTGACCCAGCGGGGGGGAATGAGCAGTTCTTC.

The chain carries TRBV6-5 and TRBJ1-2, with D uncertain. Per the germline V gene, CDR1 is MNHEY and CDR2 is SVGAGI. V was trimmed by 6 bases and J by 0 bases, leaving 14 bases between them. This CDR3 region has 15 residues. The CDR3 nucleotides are TGTGCCAGCAGGCCCGAGAGAGAAGCTAACTATGGCTACACCTTC. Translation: CASRPEREANYGYTF.

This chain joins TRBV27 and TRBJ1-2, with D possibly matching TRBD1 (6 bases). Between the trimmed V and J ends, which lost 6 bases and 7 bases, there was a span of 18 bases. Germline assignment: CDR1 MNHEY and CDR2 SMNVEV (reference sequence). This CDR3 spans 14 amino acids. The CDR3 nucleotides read TGTGCCAGCAGCCAGGCGGGGGGGGCGGGTGGCTACACCTTC. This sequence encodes CASSQAGGAGGYTF.

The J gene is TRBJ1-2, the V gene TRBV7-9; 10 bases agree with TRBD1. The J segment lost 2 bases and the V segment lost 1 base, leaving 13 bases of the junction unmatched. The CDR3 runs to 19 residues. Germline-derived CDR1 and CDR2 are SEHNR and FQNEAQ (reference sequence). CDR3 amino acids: CASSLGIGKGTGANYGYTF. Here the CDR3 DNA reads TGTGCCAGCAGCTTAGGTATAGGTAAAGGGACAGGGGCAAACTATGGCTACACCTTC.

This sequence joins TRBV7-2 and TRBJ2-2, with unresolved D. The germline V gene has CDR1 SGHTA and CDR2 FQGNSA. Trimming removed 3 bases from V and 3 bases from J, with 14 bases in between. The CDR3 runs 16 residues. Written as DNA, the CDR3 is TGTGCCAGCAGCTTGCGGCTTACCACGGACACCGGGGAGCTGTTTTTT. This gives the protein CASSLRLTTDTGELFF.

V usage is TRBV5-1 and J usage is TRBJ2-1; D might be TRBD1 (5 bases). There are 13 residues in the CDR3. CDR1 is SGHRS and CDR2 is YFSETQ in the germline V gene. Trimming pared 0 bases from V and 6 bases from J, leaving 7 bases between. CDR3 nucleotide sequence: TGCGCCAGCAGCTTGGGGACAACCAATGAGCAGTTCTTC. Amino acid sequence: CASSLGTTNEQFF.

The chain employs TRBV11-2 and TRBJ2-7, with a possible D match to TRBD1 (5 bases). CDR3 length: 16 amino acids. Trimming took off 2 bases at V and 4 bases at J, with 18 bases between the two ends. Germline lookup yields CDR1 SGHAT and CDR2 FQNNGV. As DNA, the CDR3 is TGTGCCAGCAGCTTATCTGGGGCGGACCCCGGGTACGAGCAGTACTTC. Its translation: CASSLSGADPGYEQYF. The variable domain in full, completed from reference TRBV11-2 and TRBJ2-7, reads EAGVAQSPRYKIIEKRQSVAFWCNPISGHATLYWYQQILGQGPKLLIQFQNNGVVDDSQLPKDRFSAERLKGVDSTLKIQPAKLEDSAVYLCASSLSGADPGYEQYFGPGTRLTVT.

CDR3 in DNA: TGCAGCGTTGTTTACAGCGAAAAACTGTTTTTT. This sequence encodes CSVVYSEKLFF. The rearrangement joins TRBV29-1 to TRBJ1-4; D gene ambiguous. There are 11 residues in the CDR3. Germline CDR1 and CDR2: SQVTM and ANQGSEA. The germline V and J ends were trimmed by 4 bases and 8 bases, with 8 bases remaining between them.

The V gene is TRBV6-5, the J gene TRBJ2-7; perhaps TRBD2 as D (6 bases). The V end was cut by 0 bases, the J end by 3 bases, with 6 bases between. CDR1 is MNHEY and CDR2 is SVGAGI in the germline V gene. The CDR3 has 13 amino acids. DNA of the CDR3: TGTGCCAGCAGTTACTCGCGGGACTACGAGCAGTACTTC. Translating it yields CASSYSRDYEQYF.

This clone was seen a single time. CDR3 in DNA: TGTGCCAGCAGTCGCTTACAGGATGGTGGCTACACCTTC. Translated, it gives CASSRLQDGGYTF. The genes are TRBV6-5 and TRBJ1-2; D is possibly TRBD1 (5 bases). Trimming shortened V by 5 bases and J by 7 bases, and 14 bases separated the two germline ends. Germline V gene data show CDR1 as MNHEY and CDR2 as SVGAGI. The CDR3 runs 13 residues.

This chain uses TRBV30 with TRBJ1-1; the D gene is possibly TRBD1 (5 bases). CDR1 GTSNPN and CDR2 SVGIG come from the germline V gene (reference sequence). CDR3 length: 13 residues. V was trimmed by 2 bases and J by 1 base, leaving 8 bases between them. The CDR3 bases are TGTGCCTGGAGTTGGGGCTGGAACACTGAAGCTTTCTTT. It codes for CAWSWGWNTEAFF.

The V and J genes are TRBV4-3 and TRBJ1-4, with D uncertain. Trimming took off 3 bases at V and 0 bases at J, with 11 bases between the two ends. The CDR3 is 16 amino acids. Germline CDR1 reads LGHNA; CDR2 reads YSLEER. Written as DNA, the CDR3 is TGCGCCAGCAGCCATGCGGGGTCCGCAACTAATGAAAAACTGTTTTTT. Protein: CASSHAGSATNEKLFF.